The rows below give T cell receptor beta chains drawn from one sample of a study of blood T cells in healthy people across ages. TCRdb fed the 5' RACE reads into MiXCR, producing one record per CDR3 protein. The sample comprises more than 750,000 distinct CDR3 sequences, roughly 28% of which are singletons, and roughly 10% rests with the top ten. This sample was shared with a second study, whose subject was T cells of mothers and their children.

Sequences were obtained from blood. These receptors were taken from a woman between 35 and 50 years old in good health. CDR3s include the opening cysteine and the closing phenylalanine or tryptophan. A D gene is named only where the DNA matches it firmly. Only some rows state a clone size, as once, few, many or a class for expanded clones.

V gene	J gene	D gene	clone size	CDR3 DNA	CDR3 protein
TRBV12-5	TRBJ1-2	TRBD1	many	TGTGCTAGTGGTTTGGTAGGGGACAGGGTCTCTAACTATGGCTACACCTTC	CASGLVGDRVSNYGYTF
TRBV20-1	TRBJ2-5	-	many	TGCAGTGCTACTCCGGGCGGCCCGAAAGAGACCCAGTACTTC	CSATPGGPKETQYF
TRBV7-6	TRBJ2-1	TRBD2	many	TGTGCCAGCACACCCCGGGAGCGGGGGGACACCTACAATGAGCAGTTCTTC	CASTPRERGDTYNEQFF
TRBV28	TRBJ2-7	TRBD1	many	TGTGCCAGCAGTGGGGGAGGACAGGGGAACGTATACGAGCAGTACTTC	CASSGGGQGNVYEQYF
TRBV12-3/TRBV12-4	TRBJ2-7	-	many	TGTGCCAGCAGTTTGACAGGTCAACTCTACGAGCAGTACTTC	CASSLTGQLYEQYF
TRBV28	TRBJ2-1	-	few	TGTGCCAGCAGTTTACAGGGTCAAGTAATCAATGAGCAGTTCTTC	CASSLQGQVINEQFF
TRBV19	TRBJ2-1	-	-	TGTGCCAGTAGTATAACATTAGTTTCCTACAATGAGCAGTTCTTC	CASSITLVSYNEQFF
TRBV7-2	TRBJ1-2	-	many	TGTGCCAGCAGCTTAGTTACGGACACATCATATGGCTACACCTTC	CASSLVTDTSYGYTF
TRBV4-2	TRBJ1-6	-	few	TGTGCCAGCAGCCAAGAAAGACGGCTGGCGGGCGACCTTCAATATAATTCACCCCTCCACTTT	CASSQERRLAGDLQYNSPLHF
TRBV6-6	TRBJ2-1	TRBD2	-	TGTGCCAGCAGGACGGGAGGGCCCTTAAATGAGCAGTTCTTC	CASRTGGPLNEQFF
TRBV28	TRBJ1-4	-	few	TGTGCCAGCAGTGAACAAGCCGGAGGGAATGAAAAACTGTTTTTT	CASSEQAGGNEKLFF
TRBV9	TRBJ2-7	TRBD1	many	TGTGCCAGCAGCAGAAGCACCGGGACAGTCGACGAGCAGTACTTC	CASSRSTGTVDEQYF
TRBV6-7	TRBJ2-1	-	-	TGTGCCAGCAGTTACGACCGAAATATCATGGGACGTGAGCAGTTCTTC	CASSYDRNIMGREQFF
TRBV29-1	TRBJ2-6	-	many	TGCAGCGTTGTTGTCCTGGAGGATGGGGCCAACGTCCTGACTTTC	CSVVVLEDGANVLTF
TRBV7-9	TRBJ1-1	-	-	TGTGCCAGCACCAAGACAGGGAACACTGAAGCTTTCTTT	CASTKTGNTEAFF
TRBV20-1	TRBJ2-3	-	-	TGCAGTGCTTATGCGACTAGCACAGATACGCAGTATTTT	CSAYATSTDTQYF
TRBV15	TRBJ1-2	-	-	TGTGCCACCAGCAGAGATCCCTCGGGGGTGGATGGCTACACCTTC	CATSRDPSGVDGYTF
TRBV6-4	TRBJ1-1	-	-	TGTGCCAGCAAAACTACAGGGTTTTCTCCTGCCGAAGCTTTCTTT	CASKTTGFSPAEAFF
TRBV12-3/TRBV12-4	TRBJ1-2	TRBD1	-	TGTGCCAGCAGCCACGGGACAGGGTGGGGCTATGGCTACACCTTC	CASSHGTGWGYGYTF
TRBV20-1	TRBJ2-3	-	many	TGCAGTGCTAGACCCAGGGAAACTAGCACAGATACGCAGTATTTT	CSARPRETSTDTQYF
TRBV7-2	TRBJ1-3	TRBD1	few	TGTGCCAGCAGCTTCCTGGACAGGGGTTTTAGGGGCAACACCATATATTTT	CASSFLDRGFRGNTIYF
TRBV28	TRBJ2-7	-	-	TGTGCCAGCAGTCCTGCCCCCGGGTACATCACCTACGAGCAGTACTTC	CASSPAPGYITYEQYF
TRBV20-1	TRBJ2-5	TRBD2	-	TGCAGTGCTAGAGATCTTCCGGGGGGGACGGAGGAGACCCAGTACTTC	CSARDLPGGTEETQYF
TRBV25-1	TRBJ2-1	-	-	TGTGCCAGCAGCATCCTCAGTGGGACCTACAATGAGCAGTTCTTC	CASSILSGTYNEQFF
TRBV9	TRBJ2-4	TRBD1	-	TGTGCCAGCAGCGCAACAGGGGACGGCAAAAACATTCAGTACTTC	CASSATGDGKNIQYF
TRBV7-6	TRBJ1-2	-	few	TGTGCCAGCAGCTTATCCGGGTCGGGAGGCTACACCTTC	CASSLSGSGGYTF
TRBV4-1	TRBJ2-7	-	few	TGTGCCAGCAGCCTACCCGAGACCACCTACGAGCAGTACTTC	CASSLPETTYEQYF
TRBV7-3	TRBJ2-3	TRBD2	-	TGTGCCAGCAGCTCTAACGGGGGGGCGACAGATACGCAGTATTTT	CASSSNGGATDTQYF
TRBV5-1	TRBJ1-1	TRBD1	-	TGCGCCAGCAGCCCTGGACAGGGGGAAGGCTCTGAAGCTTTCTTT	CASSPGQGEGSEAFF
TRBV5-1	TRBJ2-7	TRBD2	few	TGCGCCCGCAGCGGGGACGGGACTAGCCTCCGCGAGCAGTACTTC	CARSGDGTSLREQYF
TRBV5-1	TRBJ2-5	-	once	TGCGCCAGCAGCTTGGTGACCGGGCTCCAAGAGACCCAGTACTTC	CASSLVTGLQETQYF
TRBV14	TRBJ2-1	-	-	TGTGCCAGCAGCCAAGATTGGGGGCAGGTTTACAGTGAGCAGTTCTTC	CASSQDWGQVYSEQFF